Sequencing of this TCR beta chain was carried out in a study of T cell repertoires in cytomegalovirus infection (dated by TCRdb to between 2018 and 2021). Broadly, across the study: Recently identified HLA-C-restricted CMV epitopes, whose presentation resists viral immunomodulation, were targeted by peptide stimulations together with well-studied HLA-B-restricted epitopes. Donor HLA type was relevant to the analysis, because carriage of CMV infection together with the matching HLA type was indicated by public TCR beta signatures.

CDR1 and CDR2, per the germline V gene, are SGHNT and YENEEA. A distance of 22 bases separates the germline ends of V and J, which lose 0 bases and 5 bases respectively. CDR3 length: 18 amino acids, cysteine to phenylalanine. Only the CDR3 DNA stays, 54 bases, in frame from base 1. Per the publication, the treatment or condition label means: in vitro stimulation with specific CMV peptide epitopes to enrich CMV-specific T cells. The sequencing machine was an Illumina HiSeq 1500. TCRdb took the public reads, trimmed them with fastp at Q25, ran MiXCR for clone calling and kept in-frame beta chains. Rows matching on CDR3 protein sequence are summarized as one entry with the most common DNA and genes. This sample holds a few hundred thousand distinct CDR3 sequences; almost 40% were observed only once. 48% of the sample is held by the ten biggest clonotypes. Details on this clonotype: Its antigen remains undetermined. The record has no base qualities; no much larger clone is one base away.

Findings and caveats that apply to the study as a whole: In both this cohort and an independent roughly 360-donor cohort, the cumulative frequency of public TCR beta family members distinguished carriers of CMV infection plus the relevant HLA type. The ex vivo response was dominated by HLA-C-restricted CMV-specific TCR beta clonotypes, which also provided the single most frequent clonotype in two of eight donors.

The TCR comes from a human donor in good health (CMV status not recorded). Some clones in this sample may be carry-over from other donors' samples. Here the chain combines TRBV11-3 and TRBJ1-2, with an unclear D gene assignment. The source material was cultured PBMCs, sampled from culture after CMV antigen stimulation. The DNA is as follows: TGTGCCAGCAGCTTAGATCCAAGGAATCCCGAACGTTATTATGGCTACACCTTC. This codes for CASSLDPRNPERYYGYTF.